The rows below give T cell receptor beta chains drawn from one sample of a study of human thymus T cells. Produced via immunoSEQ multiplex PCR; TCRdb's table is partial and in-frame only. The sample yields approximately 49,000 clones, roughly 94% seen once. The sample comprised blood. The receptors derive from a girl less than two years old with a congenital heart defect but otherwise immunologically healthy. Both conserved end residues are part of each CDR3. D genes are given only for firm matches. For some rows the clone size is stated as once, few or many, or as a class when expanded; others skip it.

TRBV11-1	-	TRBJ2-7	TRBD2	TGTGCCAGCAGTAGCGGGAGGGCCTACGAGCAGTACTTC	CASSSGRAYEQYF
TRBV30	-	TRBJ2-5	TRBD1	TGTGCCTGGGGACAGGGAATAGAGACCCAGTACTTC	CAWGQGIETQYF
TRBV11-2	-	TRBJ2-7	TRBD2	TGTGCCAGCAGCGATAGCGGGAGATCTTACGAGCAGTACTTC	CASSDSGRSYEQYF
TRBV12-2	few	TRBJ1-3	-	TGTGCAAGTCGCTTAGAGGAGACAGGGACTGGAAACACCATATATTTT	CASRLEETGTGNTIYF
TRBV13	-	TRBJ2-1	TRBD2	TGTGCCAGCTCCCCTAGCGGGAGGGCCAGCAATGAGCAGTTCTTC	CASSPSGRASNEQFF
TRBV27	-	TRBJ2-2	TRBD1	TGTGCCAGCAGTTTACGTAGGACAGGGGGCGGCGGGGAGCTGTTTTTT	CASSLRRTGGGGELFF
TRBV2	-	TRBJ2-7	TRBD2	TGTGCCAGCAGTGCGAGTAGCGGGATACTCTACGAGCAGTACTTC	CASSASSGILYEQYF
TRBV4-2	once	TRBJ2-2	TRBD2	TGTGCCAGCAGAGGACTAGCTTCGGTAGTGGCCGGGGAGCTGTTTTTT	CASRGLASVVAGELFF
TRBV19	-	TRBJ1-2	-	TGTGCCAGTAGTATAGATCGAGGGTACTATGGCTACACCTTC	CASSIDRGYYGYTF
TRBV2	-	TRBJ2-7	-	TGTGCCAGCAGTGTAGGATTGACCTACGAGCAGTACTTC	CASSVGLTYEQYF
TRBV10-3	-	TRBJ2-3	-	TGTGCCATCACGAGCGGGCCCACAGATACGCAGTATTTT	CAITSGPTDTQYF
TRBV27	-	TRBJ1-2	-	TGTGCCAGCAGTGGCCTTGGGACATCTTATGGCTACACCTTC	CASSGLGTSYGYTF
TRBV6-6	-	TRBJ2-7	TRBD1	TGTGCCAGCAGGACCGGGACAGGGCCCTACTTC	CASRTGTGPYF
TRBV27	-	TRBJ2-1	TRBD2	TGTGCCAGCAGTTTTATGGCTAGCGGATACAATGAGCAGTTCTTC	CASSFMASGYNEQFF
TRBV18	-	TRBJ1-3	-	TGTGCCAGCTCACCAACCCCAGTTGGAAACACCATATATTTT	CASSPTPVGNTIYF
TRBV5-6	-	TRBJ2-7	TRBD2	TGTGCCAGCAGCTTGTTTTTCGAGCGGGAGGCGCACGAGCAGTACTTC	CASSLFFEREAHEQYF
TRBV7-2	-	TRBJ1-6	-	TGTGCCAGCAGCTTAGTCGGCCAGGGGAGTTATTCACCCCTCCACTTT	CASSLVGQGSYSPLHF
TRBV28	once	TRBJ2-4	TRBD1	TGTGCCAGCAGTTCGACAGGGAAGAGAACCAAAAACATTCAGTACTTC	CASSSTGKRTKNIQYF
TRBV10-3	-	TRBJ2-7	TRBD2	TGTGCCATCAGTGGTACCCGGACTAGCGGGGTGTACGAGCAGTACTTC	CAISGTRTSGVYEQYF
TRBV6-4	-	TRBJ1-1	-	TGTGCCAGCAGGGATGACAGACTCAACACTGAAGCTTTCTTT	CASRDDRLNTEAFF
TRBV30	-	TRBJ2-2	-	TGTGCCTGGAGTACCGGACGGACCGGGGAGCTGTTTTTT	CAWSTGRTGELFF
TRBV6-6	once	TRBJ2-4	TRBD2	TGTGCCAGCAGGCAAACTAGCGGGTCAGCCAAAAACATTCAGTACTTC	CASRQTSGSAKNIQYF
TRBV13	-	TRBJ2-7	TRBD1	TGTGCCAGCAGCTTAGCCGGACAGGGTAAGGGAGAGCAGTACTTC	CASSLAGQGKGEQYF
TRBV12-5	-	TRBJ2-3	TRBD2	TGTGCTAGTGGTTTCACTGGGACTAGCGGAGATACGCAGTATTTT	CASGFTGTSGDTQYF